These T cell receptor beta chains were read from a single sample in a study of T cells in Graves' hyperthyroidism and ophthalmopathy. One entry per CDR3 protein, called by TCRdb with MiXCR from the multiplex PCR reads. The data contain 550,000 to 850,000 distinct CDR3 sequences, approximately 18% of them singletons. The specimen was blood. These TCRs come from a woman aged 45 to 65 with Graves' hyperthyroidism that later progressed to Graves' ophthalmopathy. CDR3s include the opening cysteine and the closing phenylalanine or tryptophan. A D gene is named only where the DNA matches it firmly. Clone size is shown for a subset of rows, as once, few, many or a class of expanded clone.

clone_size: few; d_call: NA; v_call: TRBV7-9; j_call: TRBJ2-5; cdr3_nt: TGTGCCAGCAGCTTAATAGCGAAACAAGAGACCCAGTACTTC; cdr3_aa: CASSLIAKQETQYF
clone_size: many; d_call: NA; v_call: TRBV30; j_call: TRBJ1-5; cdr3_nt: TGTGCCTGGAGTGTACATGGGGGACAGCCCCAGCATTTT; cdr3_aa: CAWSVHGGQPQHF
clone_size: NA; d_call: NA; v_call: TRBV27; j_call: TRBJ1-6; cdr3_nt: TGTGCCAGCAGTTCCTCGACTGTTAATTCACCCCTCCACTTT; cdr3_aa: CASSSSTVNSPLHF
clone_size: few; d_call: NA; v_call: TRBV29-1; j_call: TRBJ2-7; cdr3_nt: TGCAGCGCCGTTGATTCCGGCCGGGCAGGGCCCTCCTACGAGCAGTACTTC; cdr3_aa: CSAVDSGRAGPSYEQYF
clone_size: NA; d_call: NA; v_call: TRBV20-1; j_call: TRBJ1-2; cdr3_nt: TGCAGTGCTAGAGTCCAGCTCTATGGCTACACCTTC; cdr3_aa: CSARVQLYGYTF
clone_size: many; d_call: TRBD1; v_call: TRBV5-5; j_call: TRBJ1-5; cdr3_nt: TGTGCCAGCAGCTTGATCACAGGGGTGGAGCAGCCCCAGCATTTT; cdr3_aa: CASSLITGVEQPQHF
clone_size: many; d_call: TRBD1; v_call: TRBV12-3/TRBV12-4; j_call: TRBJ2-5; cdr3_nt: TGTGCCAGCAGTTCCTGGGACAGGGGGTTCCTACAAGAGACCCAGTACTTC; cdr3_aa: CASSSWDRGFLQETQYF
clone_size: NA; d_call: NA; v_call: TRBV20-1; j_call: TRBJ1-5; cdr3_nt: TGCAGTGCTAGAGAGGGGGGGGGTTCACCTTATAGCAATCAGCCCCAGCATTTT; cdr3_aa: CSAREGGGSPYSNQPQHF
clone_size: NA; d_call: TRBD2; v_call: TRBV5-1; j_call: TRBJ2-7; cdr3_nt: TGCGCCAGCAGCCTAGGGACTAGCGGGGGCGTCTACGAGCAGTACTTC; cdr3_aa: CASSLGTSGGVYEQYF
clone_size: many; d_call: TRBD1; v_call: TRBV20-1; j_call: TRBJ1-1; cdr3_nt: TGCAGTGCTAACAGGGGGGGCACTGAAGCTTTCTTT; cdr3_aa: CSANRGGTEAFF
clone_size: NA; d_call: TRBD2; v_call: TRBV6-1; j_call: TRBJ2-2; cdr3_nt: TGTGCCAGCAGTGATCGGCTAGCGGCGGGGCTAGGCACCGGGGAGCTGTTTTTT; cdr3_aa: CASSDRLAAGLGTGELFF
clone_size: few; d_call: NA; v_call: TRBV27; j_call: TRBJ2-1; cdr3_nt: TGTGCCAGCAGCGGGGGTGGGGTGAGTGAGCAGTTCTTC; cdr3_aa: CASSGGGVSEQFF
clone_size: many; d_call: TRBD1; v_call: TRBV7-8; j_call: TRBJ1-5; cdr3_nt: TGTGCCAGCAGCCCCGGGACAGCCCAATATAGCAATCAGCCCCAGCATTTT; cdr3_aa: CASSPGTAQYSNQPQHF
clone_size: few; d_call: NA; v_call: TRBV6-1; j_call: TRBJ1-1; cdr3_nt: TGTGCCAGCATCGGTAACCCCACTGAAGCTTTCTTT; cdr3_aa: CASIGNPTEAFF
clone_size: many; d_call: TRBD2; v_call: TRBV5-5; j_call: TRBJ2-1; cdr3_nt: TGTGCCAGCAGCGTTCTAGCGGGGGGGGGCGATGAGCAGTTCTTC; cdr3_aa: CASSVLAGGGDEQFF
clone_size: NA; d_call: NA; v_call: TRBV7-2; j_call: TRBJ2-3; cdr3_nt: TGTGCCAGCAGCTTAGGTCACGGGGATACGCAGTATTTT; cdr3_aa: CASSLGHGDTQYF
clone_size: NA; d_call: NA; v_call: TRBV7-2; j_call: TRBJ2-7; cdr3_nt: TGTGCCAGCAGCCCACAGAGGAACGAGCAGTACTTC; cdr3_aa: CASSPQRNEQYF
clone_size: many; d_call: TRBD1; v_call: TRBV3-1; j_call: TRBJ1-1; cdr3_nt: TGTGCCAGCAGCCAAGCAGACAGGGGAGTTGCTGAAGCTTTCTTT; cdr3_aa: CASSQADRGVAEAFF
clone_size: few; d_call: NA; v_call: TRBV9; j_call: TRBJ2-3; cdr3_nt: TGTGCCAGCAGCGGGACTCGATTAGGGGGAGATACGCAGTATTTT; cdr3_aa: CASSGTRLGGDTQYF
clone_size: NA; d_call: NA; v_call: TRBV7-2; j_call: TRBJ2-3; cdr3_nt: TGTGCCAGCAGCCTCATTAGCGGCAGTCCCACAGATACGCAGTATTTT; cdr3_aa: CASSLISGSPTDTQYF
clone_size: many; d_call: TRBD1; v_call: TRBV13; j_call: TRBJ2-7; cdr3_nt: TGTGCCAGCAGCCAGCAGGGACAGGGTCGCTACGAGCAGTACTTC; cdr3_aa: CASSQQGQGRYEQYF
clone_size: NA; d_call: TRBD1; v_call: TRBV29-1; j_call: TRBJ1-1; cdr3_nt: TGCAGCGCTGGGACAGGCGTACGTGTTGGAGCTTTCTTT; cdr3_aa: CSAGTGVRVGAFF
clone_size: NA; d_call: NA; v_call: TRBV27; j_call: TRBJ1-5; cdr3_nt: TGTGCCAGCAGTGGCTTATTCGTCCAGGGAAGTCAGCCCCAGCATTTT; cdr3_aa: CASSGLFVQGSQPQHF
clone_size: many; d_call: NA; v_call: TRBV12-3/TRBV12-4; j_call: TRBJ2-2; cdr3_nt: TGTGCCAGCAGTGCCCCTCAGGGAACGGGGGCCCCCGGGGAGCTGTTTTTT; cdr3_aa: CASSAPQGTGAPGELFF
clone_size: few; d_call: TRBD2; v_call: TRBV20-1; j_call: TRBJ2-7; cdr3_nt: TGCAGTGCTAGACCCGGGACTAGCGGGGGTAGAGAGCAGTACTTC; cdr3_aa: CSARPGTSGGREQYF
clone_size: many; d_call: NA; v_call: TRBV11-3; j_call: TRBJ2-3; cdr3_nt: TGTGCCAGCGGAAGGGGGACGGATACGCAGTATTTT; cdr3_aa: CASGRGTDTQYF
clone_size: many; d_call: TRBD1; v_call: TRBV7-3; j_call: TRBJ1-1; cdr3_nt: TGTGCCAGCAGCTTAATGACAGGGGAAGCTTTCTTT; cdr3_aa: CASSLMTGEAFF
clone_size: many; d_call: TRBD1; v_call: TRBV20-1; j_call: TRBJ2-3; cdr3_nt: TGCAGTGCTAGAGATCCCGGACAGGGACCAGATACGCAGTATTTT; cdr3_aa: CSARDPGQGPDTQYF
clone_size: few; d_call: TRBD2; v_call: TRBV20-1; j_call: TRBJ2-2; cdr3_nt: TGCAGTGCTGATCCTAGCGGGGTGAACACCGGGGAGCTGTTTTTT; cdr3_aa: CSADPSGVNTGELFF
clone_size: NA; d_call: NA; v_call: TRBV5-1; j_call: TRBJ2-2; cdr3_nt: TGCGCCAGCAGCTTTTTTTTCAGGGGGGACACCGGGGAGCTGTTTTTT; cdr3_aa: CASSFFFRGDTGELFF
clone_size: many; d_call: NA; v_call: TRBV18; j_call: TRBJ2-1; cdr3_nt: TGTGCCAGCTCACCTTCCGCGGGGCGGAGCAATGAGCAGTTCTTC; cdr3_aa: CASSPSAGRSNEQFF